This T cell receptor beta chain is from a study of cytomegalovirus exposure and HLA in healthy donors. Study-level points and caveats: Follow-up analysis later connected one missense variant in DCLRE1C with trimming of TCR beta V- and J-genes. Researchers catalogued 150 or so TCR beta chains as cytomegalovirus-associated.

The CDR3 covers 17 residues. V was pared by 4 bases and J by 5 bases, with 17 bases of the junction left unmatched. CDR1 SGDLS and CDR2 YYNGEE come from the germline V gene. Details on this clone: Its antigen is still unknown.

The PCR ran on 60 Vbeta and 13 Jbeta primers. Produced via immunoSEQ multiplex PCR; TCRdb's table is partial and in-frame only. The table shows 150,000 to 200,000 clones, with about 75% occurring only once. Sequencing used PBMCs. The origin of this receptor is a man between 18 and 29 years old in good health and CMV-seropositive. The J gene is TRBJ1-2, the V gene TRBV9, with 7 bases lining up with TRBD1. The CDR3 region is CASSSRTLDRSFYGYTF. DNA of the CDR3: TGTGCCAGCAGCTCACGAACTTTGGACAGGTCTTTTTATGGCTACACCTTC.